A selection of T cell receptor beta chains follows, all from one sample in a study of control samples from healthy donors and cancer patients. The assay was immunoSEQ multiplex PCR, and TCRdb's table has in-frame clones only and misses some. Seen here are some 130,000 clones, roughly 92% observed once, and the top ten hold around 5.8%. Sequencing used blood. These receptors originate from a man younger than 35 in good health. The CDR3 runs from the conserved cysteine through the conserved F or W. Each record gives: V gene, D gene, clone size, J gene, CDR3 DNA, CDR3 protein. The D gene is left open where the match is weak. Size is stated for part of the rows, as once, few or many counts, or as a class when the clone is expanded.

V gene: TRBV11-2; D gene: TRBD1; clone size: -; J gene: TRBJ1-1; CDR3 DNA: TGTGCCAGCAGCTCCAGGGGGACAGGGGGCGCGGGAACTGAAGCTTTCTTT; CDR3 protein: CASSSRGTGGAGTEAFF
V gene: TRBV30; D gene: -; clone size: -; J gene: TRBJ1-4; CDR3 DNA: TGTGCCTGGGCCGTCGGGCCTATCAATGAAAAACTGTTTTTT; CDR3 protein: CAWAVGPINEKLFF
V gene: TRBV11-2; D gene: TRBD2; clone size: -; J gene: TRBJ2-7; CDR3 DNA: TGTGCCAGCAGTTCGGGCGGGGGGGTTCTCTACGAGCAGTACTTC; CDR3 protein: CASSSGGGVLYEQYF
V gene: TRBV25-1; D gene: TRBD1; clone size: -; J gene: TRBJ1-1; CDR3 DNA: TGTGCCAGCAGTGACACAGGGGAGTGGTGGGACACTGAAGCTTTCTTT; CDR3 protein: CASSDTGEWWDTEAFF
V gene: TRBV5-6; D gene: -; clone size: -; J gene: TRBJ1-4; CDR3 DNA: TGTGCCAGCAGCTTGGAACAGAATGAAAAACTGTTTTTT; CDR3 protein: CASSLEQNEKLFF
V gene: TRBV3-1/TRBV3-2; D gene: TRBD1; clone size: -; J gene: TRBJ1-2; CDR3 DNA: TGTGCCAGCAGTCCGGACAGGGCGAGGAACTATGGCTACACCTTC; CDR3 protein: CASSPDRARNYGYTF
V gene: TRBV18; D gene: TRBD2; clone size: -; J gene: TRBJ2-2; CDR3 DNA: TGTGCCAGCTCACCCCCGGGACTAGCGAACACCGGGGAGCTGTTTTTT; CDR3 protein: CASSPPGLANTGELFF
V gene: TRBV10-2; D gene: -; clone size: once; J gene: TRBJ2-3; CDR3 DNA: TGCGCCAGCAGTGAGGTAGGGGGAGATACGCAGTATTTT; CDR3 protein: CASSEVGGDTQYF
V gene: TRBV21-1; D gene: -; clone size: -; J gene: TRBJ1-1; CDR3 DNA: TGTGCCAGCAGCAAAGGGGTTGGGACAGGGCGAGTAGAGACTGAAGCTTTCTTT; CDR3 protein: CASSKGVGTGRVETEAFF
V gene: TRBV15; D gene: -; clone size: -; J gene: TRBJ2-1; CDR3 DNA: TGTGCCACCAGCAGAGTCATTTCCCAGAGCTCCTACAATGAGCAGTTCTTC; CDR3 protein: CATSRVISQSSYNEQFF
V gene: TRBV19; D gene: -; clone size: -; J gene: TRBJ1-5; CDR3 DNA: TGTGCCAGTAGTCCACTGGGCGGGGGTAGCAATCAGCCCCAGCATTTT; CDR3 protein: CASSPLGGGSNQPQHF
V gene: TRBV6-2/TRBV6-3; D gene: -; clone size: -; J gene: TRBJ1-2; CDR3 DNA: TGTGCCAGCAGTTCCGACAGAGACTTTAACTATGGCTACACCTTC; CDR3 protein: CASSSDRDFNYGYTF
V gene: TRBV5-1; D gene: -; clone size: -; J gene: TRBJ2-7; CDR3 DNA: TGCGCCAGCAGCTTCAGCCGTGTTACGGGCGAGCAGTACTTC; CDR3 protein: CASSFSRVTGEQYF
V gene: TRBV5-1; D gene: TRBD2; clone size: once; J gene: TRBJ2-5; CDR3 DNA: TGCGCCAGCACTGGGGGCGGGGGGGCCGGAGAGACCCAGTACTTC; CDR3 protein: CASTGGGGAGETQYF
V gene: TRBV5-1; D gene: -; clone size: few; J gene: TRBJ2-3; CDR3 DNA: TGCGCCAGCAGCTTGGGGGTCGCAGATACGCAGTATTTT; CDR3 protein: CASSLGVADTQYF
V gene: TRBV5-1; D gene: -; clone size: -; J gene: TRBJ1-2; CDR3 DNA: TGCGCCAGCAGCTCCCAAGTGAGCTATGGCTACACCTTC; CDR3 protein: CASSSQVSYGYTF
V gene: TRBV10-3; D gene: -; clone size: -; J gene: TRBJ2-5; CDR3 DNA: TGTGCCATCAGTGAGTCGATCCAGGGGAGCCAAGAGACCCAGTACTTC; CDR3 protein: CAISESIQGSQETQYF
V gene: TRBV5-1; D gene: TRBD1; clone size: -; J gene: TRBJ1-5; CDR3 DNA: TGCGCCAGCAGCTTAGGACAGGGTGGCGAGGCCCAGCATTTT; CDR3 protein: CASSLGQGGEAQHF
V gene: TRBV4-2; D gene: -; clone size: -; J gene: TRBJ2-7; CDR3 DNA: TGTGCCAGCAGCCCTGGGGGGAGTAGCGACCCCCCCTACGAGCAGTACTTC; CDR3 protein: CASSPGGSSDPPYEQYF
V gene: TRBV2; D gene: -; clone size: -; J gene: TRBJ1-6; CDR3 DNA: TGTGCCAGCAGGGAATCGACAAATTCACCCCTCCACTTT; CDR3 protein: CASRESTNSPLHF
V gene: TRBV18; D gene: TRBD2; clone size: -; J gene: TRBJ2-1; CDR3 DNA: TGTGCCAGCTCACCGGGACTAGATGGGGGCAATGAGCAGTTCTTC; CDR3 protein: CASSPGLDGGNEQFF
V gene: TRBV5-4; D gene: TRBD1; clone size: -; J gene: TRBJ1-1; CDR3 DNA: TGTGCCAGCAGACCCATGAACAGGGGGGGGAACACTGAAGCTTTCTTT; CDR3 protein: CASRPMNRGGNTEAFF
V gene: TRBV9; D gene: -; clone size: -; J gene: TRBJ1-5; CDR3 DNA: TGTGCCAGCAGCGCATCACATAGCAATCAGCCCCAGCATTTT; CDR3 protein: CASSASHSNQPQHF
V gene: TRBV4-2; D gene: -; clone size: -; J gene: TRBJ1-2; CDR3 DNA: TGTGCCAGCAGCCAAGATCCGGGCAGCTATGGCTACACCTTC; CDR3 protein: CASSQDPGSYGYTF
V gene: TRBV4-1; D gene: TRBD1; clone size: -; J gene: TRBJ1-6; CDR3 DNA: TGCGCCAGCAGCCGCCCGGGACAGGATTCCATCACCCTCCACTTT; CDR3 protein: CASSRPGQDSITLHF
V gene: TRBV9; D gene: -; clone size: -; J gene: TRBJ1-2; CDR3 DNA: TGTGCCAGCAGCGTAGCGGGGGTACCTAACTATGGCTACACCTTC; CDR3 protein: CASSVAGVPNYGYTF
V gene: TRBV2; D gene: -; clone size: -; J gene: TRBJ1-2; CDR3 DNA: TGTGCCGGCTCAAGAGGGTTTGACTATGGCTACACCTTC; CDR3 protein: CAGSRGFDYGYTF
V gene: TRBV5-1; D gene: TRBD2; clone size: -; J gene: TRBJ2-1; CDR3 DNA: TGCGCCAGCAGCATACGACTAGCGGGCTACAATGAGCAGTTCTTC; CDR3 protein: CASSIRLAGYNEQFF
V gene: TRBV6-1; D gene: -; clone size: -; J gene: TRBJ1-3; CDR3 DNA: TGTGCCAGCAGTGAGGCAGGCACGAACACCATATATTTT; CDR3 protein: CASSEAGTNTIYF
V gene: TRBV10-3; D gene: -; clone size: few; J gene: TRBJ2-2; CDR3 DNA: TGTGCCATCAGGCAGGGGCTGCAAGTACTCAGCGGGGAGCTGTTTTTT; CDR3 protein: CAIRQGLQVLSGELFF
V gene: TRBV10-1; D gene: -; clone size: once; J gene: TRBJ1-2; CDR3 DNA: TGCGCCAGCAGTGAGTCTGGGTCATATGGCTACACCTTC; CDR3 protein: CASSESGSYGYTF
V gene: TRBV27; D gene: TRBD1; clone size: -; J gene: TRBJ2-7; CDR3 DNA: TGTGCCAGCAGTTCCTCGGGGACAGCCTACGAGCAGTACTTC; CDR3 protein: CASSSSGTAYEQYF
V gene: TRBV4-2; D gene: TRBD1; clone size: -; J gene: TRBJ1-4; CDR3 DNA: TGTGCCAGCAGCCAACGACGGACAGGAAGATTTAATGAAAAACTGTTTTTT; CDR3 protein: CASSQRRTGRFNEKLFF
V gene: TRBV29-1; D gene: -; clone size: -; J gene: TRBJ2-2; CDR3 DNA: TGCAGCGCCGGGCGATCGAACACCGGGGAGCTGTTTTTT; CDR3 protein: CSAGRSNTGELFF
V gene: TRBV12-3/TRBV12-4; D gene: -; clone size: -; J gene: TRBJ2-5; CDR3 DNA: TGTGCCAGCAGTTTATCGGAACAAGAGACCCAGTACTTC; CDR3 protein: CASSLSEQETQYF
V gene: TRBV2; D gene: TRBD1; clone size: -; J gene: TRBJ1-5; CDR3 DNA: TGTGCCAGCAGTGAGGGGCAGGGGGTTCAGCCCCAGCATTTT; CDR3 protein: CASSEGQGVQPQHF
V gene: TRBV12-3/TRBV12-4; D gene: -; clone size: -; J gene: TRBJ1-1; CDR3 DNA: TGTGCCAGCAGTTTTTGGCCCGACAGGGAAGCTTTCTTT; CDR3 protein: CASSFWPDREAFF
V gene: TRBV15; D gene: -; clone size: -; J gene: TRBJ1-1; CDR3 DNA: TGTGCCACCAGCAGAGTTCAGGGGAGGGAGACTGAAGCTTTCTTT; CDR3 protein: CATSRVQGRETEAFF
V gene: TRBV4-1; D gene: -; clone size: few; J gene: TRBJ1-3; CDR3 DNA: TGCGCCAGCAGCCAAGAGGGGGGCCCTGGAAACACCATATATTTT; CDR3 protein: CASSQEGGPGNTIYF
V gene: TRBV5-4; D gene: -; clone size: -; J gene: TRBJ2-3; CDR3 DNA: TGTGCCAGCAGCTTGAGTGGGGTCACAGATACGCAGTATTTT; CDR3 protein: CASSLSGVTDTQYF
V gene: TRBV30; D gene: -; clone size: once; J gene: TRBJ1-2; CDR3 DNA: TGTGCCTGGAGTGGCCCCGGTGTGAGCTATGGCTACACCTTC; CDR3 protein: CAWSGPGVSYGYTF
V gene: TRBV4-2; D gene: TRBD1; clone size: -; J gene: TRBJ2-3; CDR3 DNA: TGTACCAGCAGCCAACCAACCCGGGACAGGGGGCAAGATACGCAGTATTTT; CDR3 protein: CTSSQPTRDRGQDTQYF
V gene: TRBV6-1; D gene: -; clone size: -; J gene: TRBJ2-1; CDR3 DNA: TGTGCCAGCAGTGAAGCCCGCGGTTTTGAGCAGTTCTTC; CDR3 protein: CASSEARGFEQFF
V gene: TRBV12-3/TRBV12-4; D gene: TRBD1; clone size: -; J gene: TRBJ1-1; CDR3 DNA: TGTGCCAGCAGCAGGGACAGGGACACTGAAGCTTTCTTT; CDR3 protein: CASSRDRDTEAFF
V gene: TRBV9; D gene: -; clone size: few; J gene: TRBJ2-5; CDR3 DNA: TGTGCCAGCAGCCCAGGAGGTGTAGGGGTGGGTGGAGAGACCCAGTACTTC; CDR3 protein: CASSPGGVGVGGETQYF
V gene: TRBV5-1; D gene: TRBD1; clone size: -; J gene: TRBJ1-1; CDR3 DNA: TGCGCCAGCAGCTCGGATCAGGGGGCCAACACTGAAGCTTTCTTT; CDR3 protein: CASSSDQGANTEAFF
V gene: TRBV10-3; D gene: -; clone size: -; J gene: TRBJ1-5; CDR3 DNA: TGTGCCATCTCCTCCGACAGCAACAATCAGCCCCAGCATTTT; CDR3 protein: CAISSDSNNQPQHF
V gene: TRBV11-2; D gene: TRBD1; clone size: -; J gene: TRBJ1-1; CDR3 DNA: TGTGCCAGCAGCTTACCATACAGGGGCGACACTGAAGCTTTCTTT; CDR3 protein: CASSLPYRGDTEAFF
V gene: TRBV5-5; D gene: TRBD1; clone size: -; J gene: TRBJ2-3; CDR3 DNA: TGTGCCAGCAGCTCCGCGACAGGGCCCACAGATACGCAGTATTTT; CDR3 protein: CASSSATGPTDTQYF
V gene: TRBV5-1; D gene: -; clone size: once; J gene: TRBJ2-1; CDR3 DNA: TGCGCCAGCAGACCCTCATCCGGGCCTTCAATCAATGAGCAGTTCTTC; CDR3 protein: CASRPSSGPSINEQFF